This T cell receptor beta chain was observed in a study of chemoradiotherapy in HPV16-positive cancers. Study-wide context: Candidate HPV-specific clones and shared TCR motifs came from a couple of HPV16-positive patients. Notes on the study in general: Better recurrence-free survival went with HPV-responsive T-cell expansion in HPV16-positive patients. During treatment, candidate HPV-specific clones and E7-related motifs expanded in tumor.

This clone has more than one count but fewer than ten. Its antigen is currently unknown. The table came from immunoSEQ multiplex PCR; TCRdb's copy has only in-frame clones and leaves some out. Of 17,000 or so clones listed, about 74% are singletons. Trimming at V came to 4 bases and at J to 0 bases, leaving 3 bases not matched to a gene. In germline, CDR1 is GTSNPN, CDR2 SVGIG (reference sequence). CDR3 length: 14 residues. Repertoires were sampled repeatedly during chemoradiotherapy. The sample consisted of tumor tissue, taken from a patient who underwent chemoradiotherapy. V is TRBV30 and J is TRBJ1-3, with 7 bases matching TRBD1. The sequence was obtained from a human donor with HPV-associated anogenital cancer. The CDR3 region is CAWNRGLSGNTIYF. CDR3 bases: TGTGCCTGGAACAGGGGACTCTCTGGAAACACCATATATTTT.